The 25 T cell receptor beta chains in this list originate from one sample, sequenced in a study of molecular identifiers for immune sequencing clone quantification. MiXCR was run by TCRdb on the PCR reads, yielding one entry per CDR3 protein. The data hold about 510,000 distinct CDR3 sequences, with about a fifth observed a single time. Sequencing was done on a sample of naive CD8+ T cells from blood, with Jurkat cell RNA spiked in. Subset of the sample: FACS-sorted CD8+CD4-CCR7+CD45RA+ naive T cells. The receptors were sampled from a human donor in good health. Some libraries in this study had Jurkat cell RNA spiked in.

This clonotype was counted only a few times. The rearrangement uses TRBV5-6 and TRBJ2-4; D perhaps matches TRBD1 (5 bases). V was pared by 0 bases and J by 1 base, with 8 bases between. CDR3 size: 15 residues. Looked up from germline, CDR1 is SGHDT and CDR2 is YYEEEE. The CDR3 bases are TGTGCCAGCAGCTTGGGGTCAGGGGCCAAAAACATTCAGTACTTC. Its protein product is CASSLGSGAKNIQYF.

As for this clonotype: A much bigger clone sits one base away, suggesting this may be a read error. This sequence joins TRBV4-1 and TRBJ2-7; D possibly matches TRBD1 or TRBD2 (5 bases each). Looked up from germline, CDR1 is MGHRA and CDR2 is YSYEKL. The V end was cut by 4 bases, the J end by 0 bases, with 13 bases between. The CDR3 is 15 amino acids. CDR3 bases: TGCGCCAGCAGCCCTACCCGGGGCAGCTCCTACGAGCAGTACTTC. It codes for CASSPTRGSSYEQYF.

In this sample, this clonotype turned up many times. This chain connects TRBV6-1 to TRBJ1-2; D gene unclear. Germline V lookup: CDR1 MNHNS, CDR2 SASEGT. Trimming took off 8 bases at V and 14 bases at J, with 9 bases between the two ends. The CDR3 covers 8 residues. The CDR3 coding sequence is TGTGCCAGCCATGACGGGACCTTC. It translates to CASHDGTF.

Written as DNA, the CDR3 is TGCAGCGTTCGCGGCCGGGAAGGATTGAACACTGAAGCTTTCTTT. It is translated as CSVRGREGLNTEAFF. This chain links TRBV29-1 with TRBJ1-1, with D hard to call. The V and J ends lost 5 bases and 0 bases respectively, with 16 bases between them. CDR1 and CDR2 (germline): SQVTM, ANQGSEA. This CDR3 spans 15 amino acids.

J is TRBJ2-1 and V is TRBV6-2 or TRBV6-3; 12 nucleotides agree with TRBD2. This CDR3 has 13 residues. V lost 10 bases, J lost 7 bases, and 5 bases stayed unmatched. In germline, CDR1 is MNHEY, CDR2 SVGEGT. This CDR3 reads CATLAGGPNEQFF. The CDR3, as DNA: TGTGCCACCCTAGCGGGGGGGCCTAATGAGCAGTTCTTC.

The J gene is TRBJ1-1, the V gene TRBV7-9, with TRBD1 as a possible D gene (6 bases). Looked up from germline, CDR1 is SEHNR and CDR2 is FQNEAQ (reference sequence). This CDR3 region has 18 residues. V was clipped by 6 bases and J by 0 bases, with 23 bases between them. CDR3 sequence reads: CASRPAGGAGGVNTEAFF. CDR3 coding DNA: TGTGCCAGCAGGCCCGCGGGGGGCGCGGGAGGGGTGAACACTGAAGCTTTCTTT.

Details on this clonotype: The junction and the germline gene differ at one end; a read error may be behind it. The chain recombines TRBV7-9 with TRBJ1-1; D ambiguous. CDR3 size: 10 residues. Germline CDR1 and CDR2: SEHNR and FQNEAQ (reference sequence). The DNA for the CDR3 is TGTGCCGGCAGCTTCACTGAAGCTTTCTTT. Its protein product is CAGSFTEAFF.

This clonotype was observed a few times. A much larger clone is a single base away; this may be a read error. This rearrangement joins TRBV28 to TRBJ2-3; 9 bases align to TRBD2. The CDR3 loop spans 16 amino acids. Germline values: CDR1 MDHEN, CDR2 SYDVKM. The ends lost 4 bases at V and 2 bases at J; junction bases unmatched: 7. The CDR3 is CASSSRLAGLTDTQYF. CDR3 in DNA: TGTGCCAGCAGTTCTCGGCTAGCGGGGCTCACAGATACGCAGTATTTT.

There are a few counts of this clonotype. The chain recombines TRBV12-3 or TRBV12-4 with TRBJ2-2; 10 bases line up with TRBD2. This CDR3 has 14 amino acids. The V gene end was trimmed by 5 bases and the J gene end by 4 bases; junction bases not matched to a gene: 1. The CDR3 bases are TGTGCCAGCAGTACTAGCGGGGTCACCGGGGAGCTGTTTTTT. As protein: CASSTSGVTGELFF.

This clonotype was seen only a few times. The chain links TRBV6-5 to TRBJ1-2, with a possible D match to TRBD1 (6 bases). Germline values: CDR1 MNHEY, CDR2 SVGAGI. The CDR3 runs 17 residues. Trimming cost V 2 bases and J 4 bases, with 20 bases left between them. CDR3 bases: TGTGCCAGCAGTTACACGACTTACAGGGATCGAGGCTATGGCTACACCTTC. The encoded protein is CASSYTTYRDRGYGYTF.

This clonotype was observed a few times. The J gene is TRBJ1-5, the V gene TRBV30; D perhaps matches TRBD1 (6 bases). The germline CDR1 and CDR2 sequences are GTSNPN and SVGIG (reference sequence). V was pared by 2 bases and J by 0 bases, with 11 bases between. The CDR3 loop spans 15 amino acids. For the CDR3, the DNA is TGTGCCTGGAGTTCGGACAGCTATAGCAATCAGCCCCAGCATTTT. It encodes CAWSSDSYSNQPQHF.

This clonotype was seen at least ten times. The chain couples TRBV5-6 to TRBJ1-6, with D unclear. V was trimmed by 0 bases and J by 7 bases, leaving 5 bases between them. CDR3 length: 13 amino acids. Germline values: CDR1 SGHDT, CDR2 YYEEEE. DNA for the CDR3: TGTGCCAGCAGCTTGGCCAAGAATTCACCCCTCCACTTT. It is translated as CASSLAKNSPLHF.

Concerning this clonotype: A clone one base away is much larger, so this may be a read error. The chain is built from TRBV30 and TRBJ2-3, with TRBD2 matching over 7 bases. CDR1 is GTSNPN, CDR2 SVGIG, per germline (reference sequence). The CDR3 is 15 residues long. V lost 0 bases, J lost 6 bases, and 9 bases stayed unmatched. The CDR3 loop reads CAWSVRGVSPDTQYF. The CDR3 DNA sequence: TGTGCCTGGAGTGTACGGGGGGTCTCCCCCGATACGCAGTATTTT.

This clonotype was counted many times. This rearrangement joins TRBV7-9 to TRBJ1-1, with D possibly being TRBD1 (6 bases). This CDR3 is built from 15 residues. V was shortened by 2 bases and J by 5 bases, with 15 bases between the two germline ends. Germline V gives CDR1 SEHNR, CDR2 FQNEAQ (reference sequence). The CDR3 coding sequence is TGTGCCAGCAGCTTAAGGCCAGGGGCGGATACTGAAGCTTTCTTT. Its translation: CASSLRPGADTEAFF.

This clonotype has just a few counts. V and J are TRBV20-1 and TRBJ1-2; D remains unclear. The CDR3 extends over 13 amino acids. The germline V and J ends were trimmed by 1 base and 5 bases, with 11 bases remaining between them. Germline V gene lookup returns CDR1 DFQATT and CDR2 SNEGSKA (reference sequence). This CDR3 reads CSARGTGLYGYTF. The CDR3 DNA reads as TGCAGTGCTAGAGGGACGGGTCTTTATGGCTACACCTTC.

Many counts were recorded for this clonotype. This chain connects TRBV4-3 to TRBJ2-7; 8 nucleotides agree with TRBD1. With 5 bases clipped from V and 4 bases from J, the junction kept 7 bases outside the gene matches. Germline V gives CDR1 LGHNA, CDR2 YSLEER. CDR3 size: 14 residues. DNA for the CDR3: TGCGCCAGCAGCTACGGGACAGGAGCTTACGAGCAGTACTTC. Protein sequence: CASSYGTGAYEQYF.

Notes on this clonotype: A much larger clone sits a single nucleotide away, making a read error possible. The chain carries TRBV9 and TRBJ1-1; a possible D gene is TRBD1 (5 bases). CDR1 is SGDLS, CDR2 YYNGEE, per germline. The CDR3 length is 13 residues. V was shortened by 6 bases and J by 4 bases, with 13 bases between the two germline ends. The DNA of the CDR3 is TGTGCCAGCAACGGGACCGAACGCACTGAAGCTTTCTTT. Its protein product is CASNGTERTEAFF.

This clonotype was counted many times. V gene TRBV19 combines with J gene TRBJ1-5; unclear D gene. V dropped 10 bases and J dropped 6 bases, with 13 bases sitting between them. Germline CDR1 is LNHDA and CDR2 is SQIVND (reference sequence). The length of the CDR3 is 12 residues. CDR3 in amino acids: CATTNGGQPQHF. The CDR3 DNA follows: TGTGCCACTACAAATGGAGGTCAGCCCCAGCATTTT.

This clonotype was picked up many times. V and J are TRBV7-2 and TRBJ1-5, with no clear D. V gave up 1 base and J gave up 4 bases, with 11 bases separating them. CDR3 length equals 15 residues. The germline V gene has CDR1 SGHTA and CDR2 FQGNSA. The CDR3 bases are TGTGCCAGCAGCTTAGTATTGGGTGGTAATCAGCCCCAGCATTTT. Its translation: CASSLVLGGNQPQHF.

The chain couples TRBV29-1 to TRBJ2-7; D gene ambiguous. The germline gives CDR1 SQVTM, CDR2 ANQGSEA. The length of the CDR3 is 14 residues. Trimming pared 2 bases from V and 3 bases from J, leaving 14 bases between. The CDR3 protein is CSVELSVRNYEQYF. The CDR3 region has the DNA TGCAGCGTTGAACTTTCGGTCAGGAACTACGAGCAGTACTTC.

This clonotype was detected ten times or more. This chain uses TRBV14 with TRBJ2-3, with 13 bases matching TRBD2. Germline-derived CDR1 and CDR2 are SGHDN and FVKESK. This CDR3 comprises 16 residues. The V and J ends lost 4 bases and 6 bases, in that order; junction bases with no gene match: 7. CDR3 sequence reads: CASSRILAGGPDTQYF. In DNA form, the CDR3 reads TGTGCCAGCAGCCGAATACTAGCGGGGGGGCCGGATACGCAGTATTTT.

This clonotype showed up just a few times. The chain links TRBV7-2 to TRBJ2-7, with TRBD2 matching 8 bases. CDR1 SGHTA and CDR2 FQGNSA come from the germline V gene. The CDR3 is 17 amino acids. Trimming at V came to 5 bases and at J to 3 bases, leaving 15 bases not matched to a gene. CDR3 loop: CASSPTHGTSGNYEQYF. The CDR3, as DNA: TGTGCCAGCAGCCCAACGCACGGGACTAGTGGAAACTACGAGCAGTACTTC.

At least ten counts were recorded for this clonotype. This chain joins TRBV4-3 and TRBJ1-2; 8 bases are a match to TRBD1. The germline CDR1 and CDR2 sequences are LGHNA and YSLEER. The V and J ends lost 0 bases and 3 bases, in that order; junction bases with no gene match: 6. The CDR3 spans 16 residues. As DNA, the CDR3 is TGCGCCAGCAGCCAAGACAGGACAGGGCGGTACTATGGCTACACCTTC. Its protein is CASSQDRTGRYYGYTF.

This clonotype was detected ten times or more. Here the CDR3 DNA reads TGTGCCAGCAGCTTAGAGTCTCGGTTCTACACAGATACGCAGTATTTT. This gives the protein CASSLESRFYTDTQYF. The chain has TRBV7-6 and TRBJ2-3; no firm D call. The CDR3 is 16 residues long. Looked up from germline, CDR1 is SGHVS and CDR2 is FNYEAQ. Trimming cost V 1 base and J 2 bases, with 13 bases left between them.

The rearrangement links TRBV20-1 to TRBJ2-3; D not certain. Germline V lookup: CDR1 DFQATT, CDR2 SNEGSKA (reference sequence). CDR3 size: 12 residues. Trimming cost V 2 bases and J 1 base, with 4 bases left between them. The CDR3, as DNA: TGCAGTGCTAGAAGTGGCACAGATACGCAGTATTTT. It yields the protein CSARSGTDTQYF.